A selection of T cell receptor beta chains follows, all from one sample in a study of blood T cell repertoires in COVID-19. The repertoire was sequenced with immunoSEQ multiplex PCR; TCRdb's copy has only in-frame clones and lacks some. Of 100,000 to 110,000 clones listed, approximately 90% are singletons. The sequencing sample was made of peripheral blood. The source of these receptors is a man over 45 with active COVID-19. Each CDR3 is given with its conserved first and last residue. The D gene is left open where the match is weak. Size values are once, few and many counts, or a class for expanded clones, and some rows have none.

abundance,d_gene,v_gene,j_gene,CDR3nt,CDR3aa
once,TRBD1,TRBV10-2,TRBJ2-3,TGCGCCAGCAGGACACAGGGGGCAGATACGCAGTATTTT,CASRTQGADTQYF
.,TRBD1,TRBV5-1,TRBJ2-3,TGCGCCAGCAGCGAGGACAGGGGAACAGATACGCAGTATTTT,CASSEDRGTDTQYF
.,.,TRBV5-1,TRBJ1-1,TGCGCCAGCAGCTTGGTCGTGGGGGCAAGAACTGAAGCTTTCTTT,CASSLVVGARTEAFF
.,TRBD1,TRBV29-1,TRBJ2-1,TGCAGCGTGAGACAGGGTAGCTCCTACAATGAGCAGTTCTTC,CSVRQGSSYNEQFF
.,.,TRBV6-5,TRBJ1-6,TGTGCCAGCAGTAGAAACAGGGTATCAAGTTCACCCCTCCACTTT,CASSRNRVSSSPLHF
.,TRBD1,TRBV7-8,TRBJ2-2,TGTGCCAGCAACACAGGGGCCCCGAACACCGGGGAGCTGTTTTTT,CASNTGAPNTGELFF
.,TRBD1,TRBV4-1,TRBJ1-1,TGCGCCAGCAGGACCGGGACAGTGAACACTGAAGCTTTCTTT,CASRTGTVNTEAFF
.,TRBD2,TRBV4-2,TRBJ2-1,TGTGCCAGCAGCCAAGATGTAGCGGGGGGGCCCCTTTTGTTCTTC,CASSQDVAGGPLLFF
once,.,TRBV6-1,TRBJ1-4,TGTGCCAGCAGTGAACACAGGACATCTAATGAAAAACTGTTTTTT,CASSEHRTSNEKLFF
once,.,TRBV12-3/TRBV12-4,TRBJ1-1,TGTGCCAGCAGTTTCCTTATGAACACTGAAGCTTTCTTT,CASSFLMNTEAFF
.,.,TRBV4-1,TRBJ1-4,TGCGCCAGCAGCCAAGAAGGGACACCGAGGTGGGGTGAAAAACTGTTTTTT,CASSQEGTPRWGEKLFF
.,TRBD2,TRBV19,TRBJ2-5,TGTGCCAGTAGTATACCGACTAGCGGGAGGGCCGGGGTGACCCAGTACTTC,CASSIPTSGRAGVTQYF
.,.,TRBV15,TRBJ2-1,TGTGCCACCAGCGGCGGTAGGAGGGTCAATGAGCAGTTCTTC,CATSGGRRVNEQFF
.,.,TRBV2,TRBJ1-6,TGTGCCAGCAGGGGGGAGGGGGATAATTCACCCCTCCATTTT,CASRGEGDNSPLHF
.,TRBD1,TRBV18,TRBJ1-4,TGTGCCAGCTCACCTGGGACAGGGACTAATGAAAAACTGTTTTTT,CASSPGTGTNEKLFF
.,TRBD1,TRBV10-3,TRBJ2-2,TGTGCCATCAGTGAGTTCTCCGGTAAAATTGGGACAGGGATTAAGGCGAACACCGGGGAGCTGTTTTTT,CAISEFSGKIGTGIKANTGELFF
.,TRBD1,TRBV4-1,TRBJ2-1,TGCGCCAGCAGCCAAGGGACAGGTCCCTACAATGAGCAGTTCTTC,CASSQGTGPYNEQFF
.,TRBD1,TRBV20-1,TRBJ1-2,TGCAGTGCTAGTTGGTCCGGGACAGGGATTGGCTACACCTTC,CSASWSGTGIGYTF
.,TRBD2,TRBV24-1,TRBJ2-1,TGTGCCACCAGTGACTTTAAGGCTAGCGGGAGTGTTGAGCAGTTCTTC,CATSDFKASGSVEQFF
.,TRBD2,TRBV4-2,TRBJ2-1,TGTGCCAGCAGCGATAGCGGGAGTAGGGTAAATGAGCAGTTCTTC,CASSDSGSRVNEQFF
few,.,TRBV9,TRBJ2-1,TGTGCCAGCAGCGTAGCGAGCGACAGTTCCTACAATGAGCAGTTCTTC,CASSVASDSSYNEQFF
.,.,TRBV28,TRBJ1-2,TGTGCCAGCAGTTTGGACAGACTCTATGGCTACACCTTC,CASSLDRLYGYTF